The next 30 T cell receptor beta chains were all read from a single sample in a study of human T cells and chemical hapten exposure. TCRdb re-analysed the RACE reads in MiXCR, keeping a single row per CDR3 protein. In the table there are around 250,000 distinct CDR3 sequences, 7% to 10% of which are singletons. Time point in this sample: pre-sensitization, week 0. Treatment indicated: therapeutic diphenylcyclopropenone sensitization with weekly scalp DPC. This material consisted of whole blood, taken in connection with sensitization to the hapten diphenylcyclopropenone (DPC). Receptors were obtained from a middle-aged woman with alopecia areata. Some clones in this sample may be carry-over from other donors' samples.

The J gene is TRBJ2-4, the V gene TRBV29-1; tentative D call: TRBD2 (5 bases). Germline V lookup: CDR1 SQVTM, CDR2 ANQGSEA. CDR3 length: 13 amino acids. Trimming removed 7 bases at V and 2 bases at J, with 12 bases between. The CDR3 DNA reads as TGCAGCGCCGAGGGTATAACCAAAAACATTCAGTACTTC. Protein: CSAEGITKNIQYF.

This clonotype was seen only a few times. The chain uses TRBV12-3 or TRBV12-4 and TRBJ1-3; D is undetermined. The CDR3 has 11 amino acids. The V end was cut by 10 bases, the J end by 8 bases, with 12 bases between. The CDR3 loop reads CANKRADTIYF. In DNA, the CDR3 is TGTGCCAACAAGAGGGCGGACACCATATATTTT.

This clonotype came up a few times. This chain links TRBV24-1 with TRBJ2-1, with a tentative D call TRBD1 (6 bases). Germline loops: CDR1 KGHDR, CDR2 SFDVKD. The CDR3 covers 15 residues. Trimming left V 2 bases short and J 5 bases short, with 12 bases between. The CDR3 DNA reads as TGTGCCACCAGTGATTCCACGGCAGGGGACAATGAGCAGTTCTTC. Residues: CATSDSTAGDNEQFF.

The gene calls are TRBV6-6 and TRBJ2-5, with 9 bases lining up with TRBD2. Germline V gene sequence: CDR1 MNHNY, CDR2 SVGAGI (reference sequence). This CDR3 has 15 residues. Trimming cost V 6 bases and J 1 base; bases outside gene matches: 6. The CDR3 loop reads CASRDLAGLQETQYF. CDR3 bases: TGTGCCAGCAGAGACCTAGCGGGGCTCCAAGAGACCCAGTACTTC.

This clonotype was seen ten or more times. This chain links TRBV12-3 or TRBV12-4 with TRBJ2-6; 9 bases match TRBD2. The V gene end was trimmed by 3 bases and the J gene end by 1 base; junction bases not matched to a gene: 4. The CDR3 covers 17 residues. As DNA, the CDR3 is TGTGCCAGCAGTTTTGGAGCGGGAGGATCTGGGGCCAACGTCCTGACTTTC. Translated: CASSFGAGGSGANVLTF.

The V gene is TRBV4-1, the J gene TRBJ1-5, with D perhaps TRBD1 (6 bases). The CDR3 contains 16 residues. Germline V gives CDR1 MGHRA, CDR2 YSYEKL. Trimming pared 0 bases from V and 5 bases from J, leaving 14 bases between. This CDR3 reads CASSQDRSGAHQPQHF. The DNA of the CDR3 is TGCGCCAGCAGCCAAGATAGGTCAGGGGCCCATCAGCCCCAGCATTTT.

This clonotype has ten or more counts. The rearrangement uses TRBV4-2 and TRBJ2-1, with 11 positions matching TRBD2. CDR3 length: 14 residues. Germline V gene lookup returns CDR1 LGHNA and CDR2 YNFKEQ. V trimming: 0 bases; J trimming: 8 bases; junction bases outside the gene matches: 0. The CDR3 loop reads CASSQDSGRDEQFF. CDR3 DNA sequence: TGTGCCAGCAGCCAAGATAGCGGGAGGGATGAGCAGTTCTTC.

This clonotype occurred a few times. The chain recombines TRBV7-2 with TRBJ2-1; 10 bases fit TRBD2. From germline, CDR1 is SGHTA and CDR2 FQGNSA. This CDR3 region has 15 residues. Unmatched junction bases numbered 2, after V lost 6 bases and J lost 0 bases. The CDR3 protein is CASSTSGISYNEQFF. The CDR3 nucleotides read TGTGCCAGCAGTACTAGCGGGATCTCCTACAATGAGCAGTTCTTC.

J is TRBJ2-5 and V is TRBV20-1; D is unresolved. V dropped 5 bases and J dropped 5 bases, with 24 bases sitting between them. The germline gives CDR1 DFQATT, CDR2 SNEGSKA (reference sequence). CDR3 size: 16 residues. This CDR3 is CSAPTRILVFSETQYF. The CDR3, as DNA: TGCAGTGCTCCCACGAGAATTTTGGTGTTCAGTGAGACCCAGTACTTC.

There are many counts of this clonotype. The chain recombines TRBV7-2 with TRBJ2-1; 10 nucleotides align to TRBD2. Trimming cost V 5 bases and J 5 bases; bases outside gene matches: 0. CDR3 length equals 13 residues. Germline V lookup: CDR1 SGHTA, CDR2 FQGNSA. CDR3 sequence reads: CASSTSGDNEQFF. Here the CDR3 DNA reads TGTGCCAGCAGCACTAGCGGGGACAATGAGCAGTTCTTC.

This clonotype showed up just a few times. J is TRBJ1-5 and V is TRBV6-6, with no clear D. The CDR3 is 14 amino acids. Trimming shortened V by 6 bases and J by 0 bases, and 9 bases separated the two germline ends. Germline V gene lookup returns CDR1 MNHNY and CDR2 SVGAGI (reference sequence). The chain's CDR3 is CASREEISNQPQHF. The CDR3 nucleotides read TGTGCCAGCAGGGAGGAGATTAGCAATCAGCCCCAGCATTTT.

This clonotype was observed a handful of times. V usage is TRBV7-2 and J usage is TRBJ2-1; 13 nucleotides agree with TRBD2. Germline trimming cut 5 bases from V and 9 bases from J; bases unmatched to any gene: 7. The V gene's germline CDR1 is SGHTA and CDR2 FQGNSA. The length of the CDR3 is 15 residues. In DNA, the CDR3 is TGTGCCAGCAGCCAGACTAGCGGGAGGAGTGGTGAGCAGTTCTTC. Translation: CASSQTSGRSGEQFF.

This clonotype was counted many times. The chain uses TRBV13 and TRBJ1-4; TRBD1 matches at 9 bases. V dropped 4 bases and J dropped 8; count of bases not matched to a gene: 5. CDR3 size: 14 residues. CDR1 and CDR2 from the germline V gene are PRHDT and FYEKMQ (reference sequence). CDR3 sequence reads: CASSYGQGNEKLFF. The CDR3 coding sequence is TGTGCCAGCAGCTACGGACAGGGGAACGAAAAACTGTTTTTT. Full variable domain (outside the CDR3, taken from reference TRBV13 and TRBJ1-4): AAGVIQSPRHLIKEKRETATLKCYPIPRHDTVYWYQQGPGQDPQFLISFYEKMQSDKGSIPDRFSAQQFSDYHSELNMSSLELGDSALYFCASSYGQGNEKLFFGSGTQLSVL.

This clonotype was seen a handful of times. The rearrangement joins TRBV4-1 to TRBJ1-2; no definite D call. The germline V gene encodes CDR1 MGHRA and CDR2 YSYEKL. V was trimmed by 2 bases and J by 4 bases, leaving 11 bases between them. The CDR3 contains 14 residues. The CDR3 DNA reads TGCGCCAGCAGCCAAATTACGGGGTCCTATGGCTACACCTTC. Its protein product is CASSQITGSYGYTF.

V gene TRBV29-1 combines with J gene TRBJ1-1; D uncertain. The CDR3 runs 14 residues. V was shortened by 1 base and J by 1 base, with 10 bases between the two germline ends. Germline V gene lookup returns CDR1 SQVTM and CDR2 ANQGSEA. CDR3 sequence (DNA): TGCAGCGTTGAAGGTACGGTTTCGAACACTGAAGCTTTCTTT. This codes for CSVEGTVSNTEAFF. Complete variable domain (other parts from reference TRBV29-1 and TRBJ1-1): SAVISQKPSRDICQRGTSLTIQCQVDSQVTMMFWYRQQPGQSLTLIATANQGSEATYESGFVIDKFPISRPNLTFSTLTVSNMSPEDSSIYLCSVEGTVSNTEAFFGQGTRLTVV.

This chain links TRBV20-1 with TRBJ2-5, with 7 bases matching TRBD1. Losses at the gene ends were 0 bases for V and 2 bases for J; bases not matched to a gene: 3. The CDR3 covers 14 residues. Germline-derived CDR1 and CDR2 are DFQATT and SNEGSKA (reference sequence). For the CDR3, the DNA is TGCAGTGCTAGAGAGTCGGACAGGCAAGAGACCCAGTACTTC. It codes for CSARESDRQETQYF.

This clonotype was seen more than once but under ten times. This chain joins TRBV2 and TRBJ2-2, with a weak D call TRBD1 (6 bases). CDR3 size: 15 residues. CDR1 and CDR2 from the germline V gene are SNHLY and FYNNEI. V was clipped by 5 bases and J by 3 bases, with 13 bases between them. This CDR3 is CASSSQGFYTGELFF. As DNA, the CDR3 is TGTGCCAGCAGTTCACAGGGTTTTTACACCGGGGAGCTGTTTTTT.

This clonotype was counted ten times or more. V and J are TRBV6-5 and TRBJ2-2, with 7 nucleotides matching TRBD2. V shed 8 bases, J shed 5 bases, and the junction held 2 bases outside the gene matches. This CDR3 is built from 12 residues. CDR1 and CDR2 from the germline V gene are MNHEY and SVGAGI. For the CDR3, the DNA is TGTGCCAGCCGCGGGAGAACCGGGGAGCTGTTTTTT. Translating gives CASRGRTGELFF.

This clonotype was counted a few times. The V and J genes are TRBV4-2 and TRBJ2-5; possibly TRBD1 for D (5 bases). The germline V and J ends were trimmed by 3 bases and 5 bases, with 13 bases remaining between them. The CDR3 covers 14 residues. Germline V lookup: CDR1 LGHNA, CDR2 YNFKEQ. The CDR3 DNA sequence: TGTGCCAGCAGCCAGCACAGGTGGGGTGAGACCCAGTACTTC. This codes for CASSQHRWGETQYF.

This clonotype turned up a few times. The chain has TRBV6-5 and TRBJ1-3; D is undetermined. CDR1 and CDR2 (germline): MNHEY, SVGAGI. CDR3 length equals 13 residues. The V end was cut by 11 bases, the J end by 5 bases, with 16 bases between. The CDR3 spells CAAMTTGRNTIYF. CDR3 nucleotides: TGTGCCGCCATGACCACGGGCCGAAACACCATATATTTT.

The V gene is TRBV12-3 or TRBV12-4, the J gene TRBJ2-5; possible D gene TRBD1, 5 bases. V shed 1 base and J shed 6 bases, with 12 bases lying between them. The CDR3 totals 14 residues. In DNA, the CDR3 is TGTGCCAGCAGTTTAGGGCGGCAGGGAAAGACCCAGTACTTC. Translating gives CASSLGRQGKTQYF.

There are a few counts of this clonotype. The J gene is TRBJ2-5, the V gene TRBV28; D is ambiguous. CDR1 and CDR2 (germline): MDHEN, SYDVKM. This CDR3 region has 14 residues. The V and J ends lost 5 bases and 6 bases respectively, with 16 bases between them. The CDR3 region has the DNA TGTGCCAGCAGTAGGGTCACTTGGGAAAAGACCCAGTACTTC. This codes for CASSRVTWEKTQYF. The variable domain in full, with the rest retrieved from reference TRBV28 and TRBJ2-5, is DVKVTQSSRYLVKRTGEKVFLECVQDMDHENMFWYRQDPGLGLRLIYFSYDVKMKEKGDIPEGYSVSREKKERFSLILESASTNQTSMYLCASSRVTWEKTQYFGPGTRLLVL.

The chain employs TRBV6-1 and TRBJ2-1, with D possibly being TRBD1 or TRBD2 (5 bases each). The V end was cut by 4 bases, the J end by 10 bases, with 11 bases between. The V gene's germline CDR1 is MNHNS and CDR2 SASEGT. The CDR3 runs to 12 residues. CDR3 nucleotide sequence: TGTGCCAGCAGTGCGCAGGGAGTGGAGCAGTTCTTC. As protein: CASSAQGVEQFF.

This clonotype was recorded at least ten times. This chain joins TRBV7-8 and TRBJ2-7; 7 nucleotides align to TRBD1. The V segment lost 5 bases and the J segment 1 base; nucleotides outside the gene matches: 5. CDR1 SGHVS and CDR2 FQNEAQ come from the germline V gene. This CDR3 has 14 amino acids. The CDR3 nucleotides read TGTGCCAGCAGCCCCATGGACAGGTCCTACGAGCAGTACTTC. It yields the protein CASSPMDRSYEQYF.

This clonotype was observed a few times. The chain has TRBV27 and TRBJ2-7, with D maybe TRBD1 (6 bases). Looked up from germline, CDR1 is MNHEY and CDR2 is SMNVEV (reference sequence). Trimming pared 5 bases from V and 7 bases from J, leaving 15 bases between. The CDR3 consists of 13 residues. CDR3 DNA: TGTGCCAGCAGTCCTACAGGGCTCGGGGAGCAGTACTTC. This codes for CASSPTGLGEQYF.

This clonotype has ten or more counts. The chain joins TRBV11-2 to TRBJ1-2; D call uncertain. Germline V lookup: CDR1 SGHAT, CDR2 FQNNGV. V lost 4 bases and J lost 5, with 8 bases in between. The CDR3 contains 12 residues. Here the CDR3 DNA reads TGTGCCAGCAGCTCCTACGAGTATGGCTACACCTTC. Its protein is CASSSYEYGYTF. Complete variable domain (other parts from reference TRBV11-2 and TRBJ1-2): EAGVAQSPRYKIIEKRQSVAFWCNPISGHATLYWYQQILGQGPKLLIQFQNNGVVDDSQLPKDRFSAERLKGVDSTLKIQPAKLEDSAVYLCASSSYEYGYTFGSGTRLTVV.

A few counts support this clonotype. The rearrangement links TRBV4-3 to TRBJ1-4, with a tentative D call TRBD1 (5 bases). Germline loops: CDR1 LGHNA, CDR2 YSLEER. The CDR3 is 15 residues long. The V end was cut by 3 bases, the J end by 7 bases, with 15 bases between. CDR3: CASSQEQVKSEKLFF. The DNA for the CDR3 is TGCGCCAGCAGCCAGGAACAGGTTAAGAGTGAAAAACTGTTTTTT.

The chain carries TRBV25-1 and TRBJ2-4; 7 nucleotides align to TRBD2. The germline gives CDR1 MGHDK, CDR2 SYGVNS. This CDR3 region has 15 residues. V lost 1 base, J lost 6 bases, and 6 bases stayed unmatched. The CDR3 nucleotides read TGTGCCAGCAGTGAATTTGGCTTAGCGGGAAACATTCAGTACTTC. This translates into CASSEFGLAGNIQYF. Supplemented by reference TRBV25-1 and TRBJ2-4, the full variable domain reads EADIYQTPRYLVIGTGKKITLECSQTMGHDKMYWYQQDPGMELHLIHYSYGVNSTEKGDLSSESTVSRIRTEHFPLTLESARPSHTSQYLCASSEFGLAGNIQYFGAGTRLSVL.

This rearrangement joins TRBV12-3 or TRBV12-4 to TRBJ2-1, with TRBD2 matching 16 bases. The junction had 4 bases not matched to a gene; V was cut back by 3 bases and J by 2 bases. The CDR3 runs 18 residues. CDR3 loop: CASSFGTSGRGPYNEQFF. The CDR3 DNA reads TGTGCCAGCAGTTTCGGGACTAGCGGGAGGGGACCCTACAATGAGCAGTTCTTC.

The V gene is TRBV5-1, the J gene TRBJ2-7; the match to TRBD1 covers 8 bases. The J segment lost 3 bases and the V segment lost 0 bases, leaving 5 bases of the junction unmatched. The CDR3 runs 15 residues. Germline CDR1 reads SGHRS; CDR2 reads YFSETQ. CDR3 in DNA: TGCGCCAGCAGCTTGGCCCCGGGACAGGACTACGAGCAGTACTTC. It codes for CASSLAPGQDYEQYF.